These 26 T cell receptor beta chains were sequenced from one sample in a study of blood T cell repertoires in COVID-19. This table comes from immunoSEQ multiplex PCR, and its TCRdb copy is limited to in-frame clones, with some not included. The table shows 150,000 to 200,000 clones, with approximately 83% occurring only once. The specimen was peripheral blood. These receptors all stem from a human donor with active or convalescent COVID-19. The donor label of this sample is uncertain.

The chain employs TRBV4-3 and TRBJ2-3; no reliable D call. The germline V and J ends were trimmed by 0 bases and 4 bases, with 8 bases remaining between them. This CDR3 spans 14 amino acids. CDR1 is LGHNA and CDR2 is YSLEER in the germline V gene. The CDR3 is CASSQENRADTQYF. CDR3 DNA: TGCGCCAGCAGCCAAGAGAACCGGGCAGATACGCAGTATTTT.

CDR3 residues: CASSSTAYEQYF. CDR3 bases: TGTGCCAGCAGCTCTACGGCCTACGAGCAGTACTTC. V is TRBV7-2 and J is TRBJ2-7; D is unresolved. Germline values: CDR1 SGHTA, CDR2 FQGNSA. V lost 4 bases, J lost 2 bases, and 6 bases lay in between. The CDR3 runs 12 residues.

This clone was seen a handful of times. This rearrangement joins TRBV6-1 to TRBJ2-7, with a tentative D call TRBD2 (5 bases). With 1 base removed from V and 2 bases from J, the gap between germline ends came to 12 bases. This CDR3 is 15 amino acids long. Germline-derived CDR1 and CDR2 are MNHNS and SASEGT. The CDR3 DNA sequence: TGTGCCAGCAGTGAAGTTGGTAGCGATCCCTACGAGCAGTACTTC. It encodes CASSEVGSDPYEQYF.

The V gene is TRBV15, the J gene TRBJ2-7, with 7 bases lining up with TRBD1. J was trimmed by 9 bases and V by 4 bases; bases with no gene match: 6. CDR3 length: 12 amino acids. CDR1 is LNHNV, CDR2 YYDKDF, per germline (reference sequence). DNA for the CDR3: TGTGCCACCAGCAAGTCATCAGGGGGGCAGTACTTC. It translates to CATSKSSGGQYF.

This rearrangement joins TRBV6-5 to TRBJ2-1, with D hard to call. Germline V gives CDR1 MNHEY, CDR2 SVGAGI. The CDR3 is made up of 15 amino acids. The V gene lost 7 bases and the J gene lost 3 bases, with 16 bases spanning the gap. CDR3 loop: CASTPDLGRYNEQFF. The CDR3 DNA follows: TGTGCCAGCACCCCCGACCTAGGCCGCTACAATGAGCAGTTCTTC.

The gene calls are TRBV10-1 and TRBJ2-7, with 7 bases matching TRBD1. J was trimmed by 3 bases and V by 2 bases; bases with no gene match: 4. The germline gives CDR1 WNHNN, CDR2 SYGVQD (reference sequence). The CDR3 runs 14 residues. CDR3 sequence: CASSEGTEFYEQYF. As DNA, the CDR3 is TGCGCCAGCAGTGAGGGGACAGAATTCTACGAGCAGTACTTC.

The V and J genes are TRBV7-2 and TRBJ1-2, with TRBD1 identical over 9 bases. V shed 5 bases, J shed 4 bases, and the junction held 8 bases outside the gene matches. This CDR3 is built from 15 residues. The germline V gene encodes CDR1 SGHTA and CDR2 FQGNSA. The CDR3 DNA reads TGTGCCAGCAGCCCCCCCGGGGACAGGGTCTATGGCTACACCTTC. This gives the protein CASSPPGDRVYGYTF.

This chain uses TRBV5-1 with TRBJ2-5; 11 nucleotides match TRBD2. Trimming cost V 7 bases and J 3 bases; bases outside gene matches: 2. This CDR3 comprises 13 residues. Germline V gene data show CDR1 as SGHRS and CDR2 as YFSETQ. The CDR3 protein is CASHSGGEETQYF. CDR3 sequence (DNA): TGCGCCAGCCATAGCGGGGGGGAAGAGACCCAGTACTTC.

The chain recombines TRBV5-4 with TRBJ2-1, with 9 bases lining up with TRBD1. The V gene's germline CDR1 is SGHNT and CDR2 YYREEE (reference sequence). CDR3 size: 15 residues. Trimming cost V 4 bases and J 1 base; bases outside gene matches: 3. The CDR3 DNA reads TGTGCCAGCAGCCGGGACAGGGTATCCTACAATGAGCAGTTCTTC. As protein: CASSRDRVSYNEQFF.

V usage is TRBV3-1 (or the pseudogene TRBV3-2) and J usage is TRBJ2-1; 11 bases map to TRBD2. J lost 4 bases, V lost 1 base, and 6 bases had no gene match. CDR3 size: 17 residues. Germline loops: CDR1 LGHDT, CDR2 YNNKEL (reference sequence). This CDR3 is CASSQAPTSGSYNEQFF. CDR3 sequence (DNA): TGTGCCAGCAGCCAAGCGCCCACTAGCGGGAGTTACAATGAGCAGTTCTTC.

The chain carries TRBV10-3 and TRBJ2-5, with D uncertain. Looked up from germline, CDR1 is ENHRY and CDR2 is SYGVKD. Trimming took 0 bases from V and 4 from J, leaving 9 bases between them. The CDR3 covers 14 residues. CDR3 bases: TGTGCCATCAGTGAGTCGACCACAGTAGAGACCCAGTACTTC. It is translated as CAISESTTVETQYF.

The chain carries TRBV6-1 and TRBJ1-2; D not certain. The CDR3 is 14 residues long. In germline, CDR1 is MNHNS, CDR2 SASEGT. V gave up 0 bases and J gave up 8 bases, with 13 bases separating them. The CDR3 sequence is CASSEAGGSGGYTF. The CDR3 coding sequence is TGTGCCAGCAGTGAAGCGGGAGGTTCTGGGGGCTACACCTTC.

The CDR3 is CASRRVGGTSGFTDTQYF. The DNA for the CDR3 is TGTGCCAGTAGGAGGGTGGGGGGGACTAGCGGCTTCACAGATACGCAGTATTTT. The chain is built from TRBV19 and TRBJ2-3; 11 bases map to TRBD2. The germline V gene has CDR1 LNHDA and CDR2 SQIVND (reference sequence). V lost 6 bases to trimming and J lost 2 bases; unmatched junction nucleotides: 13. CDR3 length: 18 amino acids.

The rearrangement links TRBV7-9 to TRBJ2-4; TRBD1 is a possible D gene (6 bases). The CDR3 covers 19 residues. The germline gives CDR1 SEHNR, CDR2 FQNEAQ (reference sequence). Between the trimmed V and J ends, which lost 5 bases and 0 bases, there was a span of 23 bases. The CDR3 coding sequence is TGTGCCAGCAGCATACCGACAGGCAGCGTCCCACTAGCCAAAAACATTCAGTACTTC. Its translation: CASSIPTGSVPLAKNIQYF.

V and J are TRBV6-6 and TRBJ1-4; no clear D. V was shortened by 2 bases and J by 0 bases, with 7 bases between the two germline ends. Germline V gene lookup returns CDR1 MNHNY and CDR2 SVGAGI (reference sequence). This CDR3 has 15 amino acids. CDR3 protein: CASSYQEATNEKLFF. CDR3 coding DNA: TGTGCCAGCAGTTACCAGGAGGCAACTAATGAAAAACTGTTTTTT.

V usage is TRBV7-3 and J usage is TRBJ2-7; 7 bases align to TRBD1. Germline V gene lookup returns CDR1 SGHTA and CDR2 FQGTGA. This CDR3 has 15 amino acids. J was trimmed by 3 bases and V by 1 base; bases with no gene match: 6. The CDR3 region is CASSLKGAGGYEQYF. DNA for the CDR3: TGTGCCAGCAGCTTAAAGGGGGCAGGGGGCTACGAGCAGTACTTC.

This clone was observed a single time. The chain has TRBV5-6 and TRBJ2-2, with 7 bases identical to TRBD1. Germline lookup yields CDR1 SGHDT and CDR2 YYEEEE. This CDR3 spans 17 amino acids. J was trimmed by 7 bases and V by 1 base; bases with no gene match: 13. The CDR3 reads CASSLRIDRDIGGELFF. CDR3 DNA: TGTGCCAGCAGCTTGCGAATTGACAGGGACATAGGCGGGGAGCTGTTTTTT.

The chain is built from TRBV4-3 and TRBJ2-5; D possibly corresponds to TRBD2 (7 bases). Trimming left V 0 bases short and J 5 bases short, with 13 bases between. The CDR3 length is 15 residues. Germline CDR1 and CDR2: LGHNA and YSLEER. CDR3 amino acids: CASSQEGGRGETQYF. DNA of the CDR3: TGCGCCAGCAGCCAAGAGGGGGGGCGGGGGGAGACCCAGTACTTC.

The V and J genes are TRBV9 and TRBJ1-5, with D possibly TRBD1 on 5 matching bases. Trimming removed 1 base from V and 5 bases from J, with 10 bases in between. The CDR3 runs 14 residues. The germline V gene encodes CDR1 SGDLS and CDR2 YYNGEE. Written as DNA, the CDR3 is TGTGCCAGCAGCGTAAGGGGAGGCGATCAGCCCCAGCATTTT. Amino acids: CASSVRGGDQPQHF.

This clone turned up a few times. This chain uses TRBV28 with TRBJ2-7, with 9 nucleotides matching TRBD1. Germline values: CDR1 MDHEN, CDR2 SYDVKM. This CDR3 is 15 amino acids long. The V gene end was trimmed by 4 bases and the J gene end by 4 bases; junction bases not matched to a gene: 8. The CDR3, as DNA: TGTGCCAGCAGTTCCCCCACAGGGGGCTCATACGAGCAGTACTTC. Its translation is CASSSPTGGSYEQYF.

This clone was recorded once. The CDR3 sequence is CASSLVAGDKQPQHF. DNA for the CDR3: TGCGCCAGCAGCTTGGTAGCAGGGGACAAGCAGCCCCAGCATTTT. This chain links TRBV5-1 with TRBJ1-5; TRBD1 might be the D (6 bases). CDR1 and CDR2 (germline): SGHRS, YFSETQ. This CDR3 region has 15 residues. V dropped 0 bases and J dropped 7 bases, with 14 bases sitting between them.

This chain uses TRBV6-1 with TRBJ2-2; 15 nucleotides align to TRBD2. Losses at the gene ends were 4 bases for V and 5 bases for J; bases not matched to a gene: 11. The CDR3 contains 19 residues. Germline V gene sequence: CDR1 MNHNS, CDR2 SASEGT. This CDR3 is CASSATGTSGRSGTGELFF. Written as DNA, the CDR3 is TGTGCCAGCAGTGCTACCGGGACTAGCGGGAGGTCTGGGACCGGGGAGCTGTTTTTT.

The V gene is TRBV7-3, the J gene TRBJ2-2, with D possibly TRBD2 on 6 matching bases. The V and J ends lost 5 bases and 1 base respectively, with 14 bases between them. The CDR3 extends over 16 amino acids. The V gene's germline CDR1 is SGHTA and CDR2 FQGTGA. CDR3 in DNA: TGTGCCAGCAGCGCTACGGCGGGGATGAACACCGGGGAGCTGTTTTTT. This encodes CASSATAGMNTGELFF.

The rearrangement links TRBV11-3 to TRBJ2-5, with 13 bases lining up with TRBD2. In germline, CDR1 is SGHNT, CDR2 YENEEA. Unmatched junction bases numbered 2, after V lost 6 bases and J lost 1 base. The CDR3 consists of 15 residues. CDR3 amino acids: CASSRLAGGQETQYF. The CDR3 DNA is TGTGCCAGCAGTCGACTAGCGGGAGGCCAAGAGACCCAGTACTTC.

The genes are TRBV3-1 (or the pseudogene TRBV3-2) and TRBJ1-2, with TRBD1 matching over 7 bases. There are 16 residues in the CDR3. Germline V gene sequence: CDR1 LGHDT, CDR2 YNNKEL (reference sequence). The V gene end was trimmed by 0 bases and the J gene end by 4 bases; junction bases not matched to a gene: 8. In nucleotides, the CDR3 is TGTGCCAGCAGCCAAGATGACGTACCAGGGGGCTATGGCTACACCTTC. Translated: CASSQDDVPGGYGYTF.

The V call is TRBV7-2, the J call TRBJ2-5; 7 bases fit TRBD1. This CDR3 region has 14 residues. The V gene's germline CDR1 is SGHTA and CDR2 FQGNSA. V lost 6 bases and J lost 1; bases outside the gene matches: 5. The CDR3 nucleotides are TGTGCCAGCAGATCAGACAGGGTCCAAGAGACCCAGTACTTC. Protein: CASRSDRVQETQYF.